The T cell receptor beta chain under discussion was sequenced for a study of yellow fever vaccine responses in identical twins. This CDR3 spans 14 amino acids. Germline V gives CDR1 MGHRA, CDR2 YSYEKL. V was pared by 3 bases and J by 3 bases, with 3 bases of the junction left unmatched. One entry per CDR3 protein, called by TCRdb with MiXCR from the RT-PCR reads. Of approximately 20,000 distinct CDR3 sequences in the sample, over 65% are singletons; the top ten hold under 3%. The sequence was collected from a woman younger than 35 who received the yellow fever vaccine. V is TRBV4-1 and J is TRBJ2-3; 7 bases agree with TRBD2. The specimen was T cells from blood (PBMCs), unsorted or a sorted subset (not recorded which), collected before or after yellow fever vaccination (not recorded which). The CDR3 protein is CASSHGLVTDTQYF. The CDR3 DNA is TGCGCCAGCAGCCACGGACTAGTAACAGATACGCAGTATTTT.